These 5 T cell receptor beta chains share one sample of origin, sequenced in a study of blood T cell repertoires in COVID-19. Method: immunoSEQ multiplex PCR; TCRdb's copy keeps in-frame clones and lacks some. The data contain about 230,000 clones, 65% to 90% of them singletons. Sequences were obtained from peripheral blood. These receptor sequences come from a woman aged 40 to 55 who had recovered from COVID-19.

The V call is TRBV5-1, the J call TRBJ2-3, with 8 bases aligning to TRBD2. The CDR3 is 16 residues long. With V trimmed by 4 bases and J by 1 base, 8 bases remained unmatched. Germline CDR1 SGHRS, CDR2 YFSETQ. CDR3 sequence: CASSQLAGTRTDTQYF. The CDR3 DNA reads as TGCGCCAGCAGCCAATTAGCGGGGACTCGCACAGATACGCAGTATTTT.

The chain recombines TRBV5-4 with TRBJ2-1; 10 nucleotides align to TRBD2. Germline-derived CDR1 and CDR2 are SGHNT and YYREEE (reference sequence). The CDR3 length is 15 residues. The trim removed 2 bases at V and 4 bases at J, leaving 3 bases unmatched. This CDR3 reads CASSLAGGKYNEQFF. The CDR3 coding sequence is TGTGCCAGCAGCTTAGCGGGGGGGAAGTACAATGAGCAGTTCTTC.

The V and J genes are TRBV24-1 and TRBJ2-5; a weak D match, TRBD2 (6 bases). CDR1 KGHDR and CDR2 SFDVKD come from the germline V gene. V lost 3 bases, J lost 6 bases, and 16 bases lay in between. The CDR3 has 15 residues. CDR3 nucleotides: TGTGCCACCAGTGATAACCGGGACTCTCCACAGACCCAGTACTTC. Translation gives CATSDNRDSPQTQYF.

This clone was seen many times. This chain uses TRBV6-2 or TRBV6-3 with TRBJ2-7; TRBD1 matches 9 bases. Germline CDR1 reads MNHEY; CDR2 reads SVGEGT. This CDR3 is 14 amino acids long. After removal of 5 bases from V and 6 bases from J, the junction contained 8 bases not matched to a gene. CDR3 loop: CASSPRDREGEQYF. The CDR3 region has the DNA TGTGCCAGCAGTCCAAGGGACAGGGAGGGCGAGCAGTACTTC.

The chain uses TRBV6-1 and TRBJ1-5; tentative D call: TRBD1 (5 bases). The germline V and J ends were trimmed by 2 bases and 0 bases, with 14 bases remaining between them. The germline gives CDR1 MNHNS, CDR2 SASEGT. This CDR3 contains 17 residues. The CDR3 DNA sequence: TGTGCCAGCAGTGAACAGGGTTTCGCGAATAGCAATCAGCCCCAGCATTTT. Translated: CASSEQGFANSNQPQHF.